A selection of T cell receptor beta chains follows, all from one sample in a study of molecular identifiers for immune sequencing clone quantification. TCRdb re-derived calls from the PCR reads in MiXCR, one entry per CDR3 protein. The data show over 600,000 distinct CDR3 sequences, approximately 20% seen once. The sample taken for sequencing was naive CD8+ T cells from blood, with Jurkat cell RNA spiked in. These receptors originate from a human donor in good health. Some libraries in this study had Jurkat cell RNA spiked in. Both conserved end residues are trimmed from each CDR3.

v_call,cdr3_aa
TRBV6-5,ASAGTAYNEQF
TRBV27,ASSPSNNYGYT
TRBV27,ASSLATGSYTEAF
TRBV5-5,ASSFGAGDTEAF
TRBV5-1,ASSPQSRQVATNEKLF
TRBV27,ASSYLGNTEAF
TRBV7-9,ASSSVGTGGSETQY
TRBV13,ASSHTGSYEQY
TRBV4-1,ASSQDGGAQN
TRBV7-6,ASSLVLAGGPRHEQY
TRBV6-5,AIQQGEVNYGYT
TRBV27,ASSLDGNTEAF
TRBV10-2,ASRDTYQETQY